A selection of T cell receptor beta chains follows, all from one sample in a study of blood T cells in healthy people across ages. TCRdb ran MiXCR on the 5' RACE reads and lists one entry per CDR3 protein. The sample holds 980,000 or so distinct CDR3 sequences, around 46% seen once. Sequencing was done on a sample of blood. The source of these receptors is a man aged 25 to 40 in good health. CDR3s include the opening cysteine and the closing phenylalanine or tryptophan. D genes are given only for firm matches. Clone size, where shown, is once, few, many, or a class for clones that have expanded.

abundance: -
v_gene: TRBV9
d_gene: -
len: 15
j_gene: TRBJ1-1
CDR3aa: CASSVYAGGGTEAFF
CDR3nt: TGTGCCAGCAGCGTATATGCGGGAGGCGGCACTGAAGCTTTCTTT

abundance: -
v_gene: TRBV28
d_gene: TRBD2
len: 16
j_gene: TRBJ2-3
CDR3aa: CVCSPLGSGEGDTQYF
CDR3nt: TGTGTCTGCAGTCCCCTGGGTAGCGGGGAGGGAGATACGCAGTATTTT

abundance: few
v_gene: TRBV20-1
d_gene: TRBD2
len: 15
j_gene: TRBJ2-7
CDR3aa: CSAKLAGGPTAEQYF
CDR3nt: TGCAGTGCAAAACTAGCGGGAGGGCCGACTGCCGAGCAGTACTTC

abundance: -
v_gene: TRBV11-2
d_gene: -
len: 15
j_gene: TRBJ2-7
CDR3aa: CASSLVSMALYEQYF
CDR3nt: TGTGCCAGCAGCTTAGTTTCAATGGCCCTCTACGAGCAGTACTTC

abundance: -
v_gene: TRBV10-3
d_gene: -
len: 13
j_gene: TRBJ2-5
CDR3aa: CAIKSQGEETQYF
CDR3nt: TGTGCCATCAAGAGCCAGGGTGAAGAGACCCAGTACTTC

abundance: -
v_gene: TRBV20-1
d_gene: TRBD1
len: 14
j_gene: TRBJ1-2
CDR3aa: CSAGTGEPNYGYTF
CDR3nt: TGCAGTGCGGGGACAGGGGAACCCAACTATGGCTACACCTTC

abundance: -
v_gene: TRBV2
d_gene: -
len: 13
j_gene: TRBJ2-5
CDR3aa: CASAQGGMKTQYF
CDR3nt: TGTGCCAGCGCGCAAGGGGGGATGAAGACCCAGTACTTC

abundance: -
v_gene: TRBV7-2
d_gene: TRBD1
len: 13
j_gene: TRBJ2-1
CDR3aa: CTSSSRTGNEQFF
CDR3nt: TGTACCAGCAGCTCAAGGACAGGCAATGAGCAGTTCTTC

abundance: -
v_gene: TRBV28
d_gene: TRBD1
len: 14
j_gene: TRBJ1-2
CDR3aa: CAWAPSDRVYGYTF
CDR3nt: TGTGCCTGGGCGCCTTCGGACAGGGTGTACGGCTACACCTTC

abundance: few
v_gene: TRBV4-3
d_gene: -
len: 14
j_gene: TRBJ2-7
CDR3aa: CASSPGQQIYEQYF
CDR3nt: TGCGCCAGCAGCCCCGGACAACAGATCTACGAGCAGTACTTC

abundance: many
v_gene: TRBV28
d_gene: -
len: 12
j_gene: TRBJ2-7
CDR3aa: CASSLRGGEQYF
CDR3nt: TGTGCCAGCAGCTTGAGGGGTGGTGAGCAGTACTTC

abundance: -
v_gene: TRBV12-3/TRBV12-4
d_gene: -
len: 13
j_gene: TRBJ2-5
CDR3aa: CASTSSYQETQYF
CDR3nt: TGTGCCAGCACCTCGAGTTACCAAGAGACCCAGTACTTC

abundance: few
v_gene: TRBV24-1
d_gene: TRBD2
len: 15
j_gene: TRBJ2-3
CDR3aa: CATSRASGGTDTQYF
CDR3nt: TGTGCCACCTCCCGGGCTAGCGGGGGGACAGATACGCAGTATTTT

abundance: -
v_gene: TRBV2
d_gene: TRBD2
len: 13
j_gene: TRBJ2-7
CDR3aa: CASEREGSYEQYF
CDR3nt: TGTGCCAGCGAGCGGGAGGGCTCCTACGAGCAGTACTTC

abundance: -
v_gene: TRBV6-2/TRBV6-3
d_gene: -
len: 17
j_gene: TRBJ2-2
CDR3aa: CASSPPTALVWDGELFF
CDR3nt: TGTGCCAGCAGCCCACCCACCGCACTAGTGTGGGACGGGGAGCTGTTTTTT

abundance: -
v_gene: TRBV7-9
d_gene: TRBD2
len: 16
j_gene: TRBJ2-3
CDR3aa: CASSPRGGGVGDTQYF
CDR3nt: TGTGCCAGCAGCCCCCGTGGCGGGGGGGTAGGAGATACGCAGTATTTT

abundance: -
v_gene: TRBV7-2
d_gene: TRBD1
len: 15
j_gene: TRBJ2-7
CDR3aa: CASSLVGQVTYEQYF
CDR3nt: TGTGCCAGCAGCTTAGTGGGACAGGTGACCTACGAGCAGTACTTC

abundance: -
v_gene: TRBV10-3
d_gene: -
len: 15
j_gene: TRBJ2-3
CDR3aa: CAISDPGASTDTQYF
CDR3nt: TGTGCCATCAGTGACCCGGGGGCTAGCACAGATACGCAGTATTTT

abundance: -
v_gene: TRBV25-1
d_gene: -
len: 15
j_gene: TRBJ1-1
CDR3aa: CASSEGDSRDTEAFF
CDR3nt: TGTGCCAGCAGTGAGGGGGACTCAAGGGACACTGAAGCTTTCTTT

abundance: -
v_gene: TRBV3-1
d_gene: TRBD1
len: 17
j_gene: TRBJ1-6
CDR3aa: CASSQEDRGFYNSPLHF
CDR3nt: TGTGCCAGCAGCCAAGAGGACAGGGGATTTTATAATTCACCCCTCCACTTT

abundance: -
v_gene: TRBV4-2
d_gene: TRBD1
len: 18
j_gene: TRBJ2-2
CDR3aa: CASSQDPGLTGATGELFF
CDR3nt: TGTGCCAGCAGCCAAGATCCGGGTTTGACAGGGGCCACCGGGGAGCTGTTTTTT

abundance: -
v_gene: TRBV18
d_gene: TRBD1
len: 17
j_gene: TRBJ2-4
CDR3aa: CASSPVVTGGAKNIQYF
CDR3nt: TGTGCCAGCTCGCCCGTCGTAACAGGGGGCGCCAAAAACATTCAGTACTTC

abundance: -
v_gene: TRBV20-1
d_gene: TRBD1
len: 16
j_gene: TRBJ2-7
CDR3aa: CSASAIAGQGPYEQYF
CDR3nt: TGCAGTGCTAGTGCTATCGCGGGACAGGGACCCTACGAGCAGTACTTC

abundance: -
v_gene: TRBV2
d_gene: -
len: 11
j_gene: TRBJ2-1
CDR3aa: CASSIFDEQFF
CDR3nt: TGTGCCAGCAGTATCTTTGATGAGCAGTTCTTC

abundance: -
v_gene: TRBV29-1
d_gene: -
len: 15
j_gene: TRBJ2-7
CDR3aa: CSVRTEATFSYEQYF
CDR3nt: TGCAGCGTTAGGACAGAGGCGACCTTTTCCTACGAGCAGTACTTC

abundance: -
v_gene: TRBV2
d_gene: -
len: 14
j_gene: TRBJ2-7
CDR3aa: CASSEAGLIYEQYF
CDR3nt: TGTGCCAGCAGTGAAGCGGGCCTGATCTACGAGCAGTACTTC

abundance: -
v_gene: TRBV12-3/TRBV12-4
d_gene: TRBD1
len: 12
j_gene: TRBJ1-2
CDR3aa: CASSPGQAGYTF
CDR3nt: TGTGCCAGCAGTCCCGGACAGGCCGGCTACACCTTC

abundance: few
v_gene: TRBV4-1
d_gene: -
len: 14
j_gene: TRBJ1-4
CDR3aa: CASSQERINEKLFF
CDR3nt: TGCGCCAGCAGCCAAGAGCGGATTAATGAAAAACTGTTTTTT

abundance: few
v_gene: TRBV20-1
d_gene: TRBD2
len: 15
j_gene: TRBJ2-1
CDR3aa: CSASMIAGVLSEQFF
CDR3nt: TGCAGTGCTAGTATGATAGCGGGGGTACTGAGTGAGCAGTTCTTC

abundance: -
v_gene: TRBV5-1
d_gene: -
len: 14
j_gene: TRBJ1-5
CDR3aa: CASSLREVNQPQHF
CDR3nt: TGCGCCAGCAGCTTGCGTGAGGTCAATCAGCCCCAGCATTTT

abundance: few
v_gene: TRBV12-3/TRBV12-4
d_gene: TRBD2
len: 13
j_gene: TRBJ2-1
CDR3aa: CASGRGGAIKQFF
CDR3nt: TGTGCCAGCGGTCGCGGGGGGGCGATTAAGCAGTTCTTC

abundance: -
v_gene: TRBV13
d_gene: TRBD2
len: 17
j_gene: TRBJ2-3
CDR3aa: CASSLTSLAGDTDTQYF
CDR3nt: TGTGCCAGCAGCTTAACCTCCCTAGCGGGCGACACAGATACGCAGTATTTT

abundance: -
v_gene: TRBV28
d_gene: -
len: 15
j_gene: TRBJ1-2
CDR3aa: CASRPFSTGNYGYTF
CDR3nt: TGTGCCAGCAGACCCTTCTCGACAGGCAACTATGGCTACACCTTC

abundance: few
v_gene: TRBV2
d_gene: TRBD1
len: 13
j_gene: TRBJ1-2
CDR3aa: CASMGGDRVRYTF
CDR3nt: TGTGCCAGCATGGGGGGGGACAGGGTTCGCTACACCTTC

abundance: -
v_gene: TRBV30
d_gene: -
len: 16
j_gene: TRBJ2-3
CDR3aa: CAWSVMRRRGTDTQYF
CDR3nt: TGTGCCTGGAGTGTAATGAGGCGGAGGGGGACAGATACGCAGTATTTT

abundance: -
v_gene: TRBV27
d_gene: -
len: 13
j_gene: TRBJ2-3
CDR3aa: CASTKGDADTQYF
CDR3nt: TGTGCCAGCACCAAGGGGGACGCAGATACGCAGTATTTT

abundance: few
v_gene: TRBV6-2/TRBV6-3
d_gene: -
len: 13
j_gene: TRBJ1-1
CDR3aa: CASSWDGNTEAFF
CDR3nt: TGTGCCAGCAGCTGGGACGGGAACACTGAAGCTTTCTTT

abundance: -
v_gene: TRBV25-1
d_gene: -
len: 15
j_gene: TRBJ2-3
CDR3aa: CASSELEAGIDTQYF
CDR3nt: TGTGCCAGCAGTGAATTGGAAGCGGGCATAGATACGCAGTATTTT

abundance: few
v_gene: TRBV5-1
d_gene: TRBD1
len: 15
j_gene: TRBJ2-2
CDR3aa: CASSLTGGVSGELFF
CDR3nt: TGCGCCAGCAGCTTAACAGGGGGAGTGTCCGGGGAGCTGTTTTTT

abundance: -
v_gene: TRBV10-3
d_gene: -
len: 12
j_gene: TRBJ2-1
CDR3aa: CATENLEDEQFF
CDR3nt: TGTGCCACCGAAAATTTAGAGGATGAGCAGTTCTTC

abundance: few
v_gene: TRBV29-1
d_gene: -
len: 13
j_gene: TRBJ2-3
CDR3aa: CSVDTFSTDTQYF
CDR3nt: TGCAGCGTTGATACCTTTAGCACAGATACGCAGTATTTT

abundance: -
v_gene: TRBV20-1
d_gene: TRBD2
len: 16
j_gene: TRBJ2-3
CDR3aa: CSARDYSGGAGDTQYF
CDR3nt: TGCAGTGCTAGAGATTACAGCGGGGGGGCAGGAGATACGCAGTATTTT

abundance: few
v_gene: TRBV27
d_gene: -
len: 13
j_gene: TRBJ2-1
CDR3aa: CASSFGPRNEQFF
CDR3nt: TGTGCCAGCAGTTTTGGCCCCCGGAATGAGCAGTTCTTC

abundance: -
v_gene: TRBV27
d_gene: -
len: 14
j_gene: TRBJ2-5
CDR3aa: CASSRGRTRETQYF
CDR3nt: TGTGCCAGCAGTCGGGGCCGGACCCGAGAGACCCAGTACTTC

abundance: -
v_gene: TRBV7-9
d_gene: -
len: 14
j_gene: TRBJ2-7
CDR3aa: CASSPQGLVDEQYF
CDR3nt: TGTGCCAGCAGCCCACAGGGTCTAGTCGACGAGCAGTACTTC

abundance: many
v_gene: TRBV3-1
d_gene: TRBD2
len: 16
j_gene: TRBJ2-2
CDR3aa: CASSRGGASGNGELFF
CDR3nt: TGTGCCAGCAGCCGGGGGGGAGCTAGCGGCAACGGGGAGCTGTTTTTT

abundance: -
v_gene: TRBV7-9
d_gene: TRBD2
len: 14
j_gene: TRBJ2-3
CDR3aa: CASSGGGSEDTQYF
CDR3nt: TGTGCCAGCAGCGGGGGAGGGTCCGAAGATACGCAGTATTTT

abundance: few
v_gene: TRBV29-1
d_gene: -
len: 12
j_gene: TRBJ1-2
CDR3aa: CSVEPAGGGYTF
CDR3nt: TGCAGCGTTGAACCCGCTGGGGGTGGCTACACCTTC

abundance: few
v_gene: TRBV12-3/TRBV12-4
d_gene: -
len: 13
j_gene: TRBJ2-7
CDR3aa: CASSNRDAYEQYF
CDR3nt: TGTGCCAGCAGTAACAGGGATGCCTACGAGCAGTACTTC

abundance: -
v_gene: TRBV12-5
d_gene: -
len: 13
j_gene: TRBJ2-7
CDR3aa: CASGPTGSHEQYF
CDR3nt: TGTGCTAGTGGTCCGACAGGAAGTCACGAGCAGTACTTC

abundance: -
v_gene: TRBV7-2
d_gene: -
len: 15
j_gene: TRBJ2-3
CDR3aa: CASSLRVAGVDTQYF
CDR3nt: TGTGCCAGCAGCTTACGTGTAGCAGGGGTGGATACGCAGTATTTT

abundance: few
v_gene: TRBV5-1
d_gene: TRBD1
len: 14
j_gene: TRBJ1-2
CDR3aa: CASSLDRGSYGYTF
CDR3nt: TGCGCCAGCAGCCTGGACAGGGGGAGCTATGGCTACACCTTC

abundance: few
v_gene: TRBV29-1
d_gene: -
len: 15
j_gene: TRBJ2-3
CDR3aa: CSVEDPRGMLDTQYF
CDR3nt: TGCAGCGTTGAAGATCCCCGGGGAATGTTGGATACGCAGTATTTT

abundance: few
v_gene: TRBV6-2/TRBV6-3
d_gene: TRBD1
len: 17
j_gene: TRBJ1-5
CDR3aa: CASRRLPGQGGNQPQHF
CDR3nt: TGTGCCAGCAGACGACTTCCGGGACAGGGTGGCAATCAGCCCCAGCATTTT

abundance: -
v_gene: TRBV9
d_gene: TRBD2
len: 14
j_gene: TRBJ2-5
CDR3aa: CASSGTSDQETQYF
CDR3nt: TGTGCCAGCAGCGGCACTAGCGATCAAGAGACCCAGTACTTC

abundance: -
v_gene: TRBV28
d_gene: TRBD2
len: 14
j_gene: TRBJ2-5
CDR3aa: CASSRGGADNEQYF
CDR3nt: TGTGCCAGCAGCCGCGGGGGGGCCGACAATGAGCAGTACTTC

abundance: -
v_gene: TRBV5-1
d_gene: TRBD1
len: 15
j_gene: TRBJ1-2
CDR3aa: CASSPSRDRGNGYTF
CDR3nt: TGCGCCAGCAGCCCATCCCGGGACAGGGGAAATGGCTACACCTTC

abundance: -
v_gene: TRBV3-1
d_gene: -
len: 14
j_gene: TRBJ2-7
CDR3aa: CASSQDRGLPEQYF
CDR3nt: TGTGCCAGCAGCCAAGATAGGGGACTCCCCGAGCAGTACTTC